Below are 5 T cell receptor beta chains sequenced from a single sample in a study of T-cell memory formation after mild COVID-19. TCRdb re-called the 5' RACE reads through MiXCR, storing one row per CDR3 protein. The sample lists under 300,000 distinct CDR3 sequences, around 17% occurring once. Sequencing was carried out using PBMCs or a T cell subset sorted from them (not recorded which). These receptors all come from a man between 18 and 29 years old who had mild COVID-19 (a few samples of this study predate the infection). Cell type and time point are not known.

This clonotype was seen more than once but under ten times. V gene TRBV27 combines with J gene TRBJ1-2, with unresolved D. CDR3 length equals 12 residues. Germline CDR1 is MNHEY and CDR2 is SMNVEV (reference sequence). V lost 8 bases to trimming and J lost 4 bases, with 11 bases between them. CDR3 nucleotide sequence: TGTGCCAGCGGACGGGAGAGCTATGGCTACACCTTC. The encoded protein is CASGRESYGYTF.

The chain uses TRBV18 and TRBJ2-5; D is unresolved. CDR3 length: 13 amino acids. The germline gives CDR1 KGHSH, CDR2 LQKENI. Trimming took off 0 bases at V and 3 bases at J, with 5 bases between the two ends. The CDR3 DNA reads as TGTGCCAGCTCACCACCGTGGGAAGAGACCCAGTACTTC. Translating it yields CASSPPWEETQYF.

The rearrangement uses TRBV29-1 and TRBJ2-7; maybe TRBD1 (5 bases). V lost 6 bases and J 3 bases, leaving 15 bases between the germline ends. CDR1 is SQVTM, CDR2 ANQGSEA, per germline. The CDR3 length is 13 residues. DNA of the CDR3: TGCAGCGTCTGGGTCCTGGGGCTCTACGAGCAGTACTTC. This codes for CSVWVLGLYEQYF.

The chain employs TRBV7-2 and TRBJ2-3; D is perhaps TRBD2 (6 bases). V was pared by 8 bases and J by 2 bases, with 11 bases between. The CDR3 runs 13 residues. Germline V gives CDR1 SGHTA, CDR2 FQGNSA. CDR3 residues: CASEGGNTDTQYF. In nucleotides, the CDR3 is TGTGCCAGCGAAGGCGGGAACACAGATACGCAGTATTTT.

This clonotype has just a few counts. The chain joins TRBV11-2 to TRBJ2-3; the D gene is possibly TRBD2 (5 bases). With 5 bases removed from V and 4 bases from J, the gap between germline ends came to 16 bases. Germline-derived CDR1 and CDR2 are SGHAT and FQNNGV. The CDR3 extends over 15 amino acids. CDR3 protein: CASSPNDGRADTQYF. The DNA for the CDR3 is TGTGCCAGCAGCCCTAATGACGGGCGGGCAGATACGCAGTATTTT.